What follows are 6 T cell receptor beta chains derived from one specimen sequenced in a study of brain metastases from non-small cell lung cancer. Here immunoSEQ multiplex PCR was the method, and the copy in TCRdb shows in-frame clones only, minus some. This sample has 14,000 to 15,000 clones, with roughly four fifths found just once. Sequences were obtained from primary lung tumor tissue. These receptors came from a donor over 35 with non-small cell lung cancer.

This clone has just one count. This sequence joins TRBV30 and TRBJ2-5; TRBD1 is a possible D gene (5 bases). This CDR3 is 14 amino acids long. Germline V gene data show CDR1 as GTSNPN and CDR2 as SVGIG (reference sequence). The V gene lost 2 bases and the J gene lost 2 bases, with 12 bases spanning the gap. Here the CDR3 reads CAWSIKGSQETQYF. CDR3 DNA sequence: TGTGCCTGGAGTATTAAGGGGTCTCAAGAGACCCAGTACTTC.

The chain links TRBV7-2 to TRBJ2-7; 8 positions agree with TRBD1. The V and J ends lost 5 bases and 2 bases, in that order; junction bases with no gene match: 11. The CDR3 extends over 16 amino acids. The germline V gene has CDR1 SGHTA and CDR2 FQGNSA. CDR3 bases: TGTGCCAGCAGCGAGACGACAGGGGATACTCCCTACGAGCAGTACGTC. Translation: CASSETTGDTPYEQYV.

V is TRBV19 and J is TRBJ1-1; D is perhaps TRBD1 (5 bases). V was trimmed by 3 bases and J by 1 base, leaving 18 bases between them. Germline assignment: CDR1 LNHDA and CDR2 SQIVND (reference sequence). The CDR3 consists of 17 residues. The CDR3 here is CASSMVAGISGNTEAFF. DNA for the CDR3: TGTGCCAGTAGTATGGTAGCAGGGATCAGCGGGAACACTGAAGCTTTCTTT.

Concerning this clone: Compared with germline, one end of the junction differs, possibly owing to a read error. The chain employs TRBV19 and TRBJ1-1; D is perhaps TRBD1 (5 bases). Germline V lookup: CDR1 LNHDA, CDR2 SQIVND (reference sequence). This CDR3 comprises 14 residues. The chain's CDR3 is CASSIGGRNTEVFF. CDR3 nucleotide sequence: TGTGCCAGTAGTATAGGGGGCCGGAACACTGAAGTTTTCTTT. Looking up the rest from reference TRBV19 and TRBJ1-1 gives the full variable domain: DGGITQSPKYLFRKEGQNVTLSCEQNLNHDAMYWYRQDPGQGLRLIYYSQIVNDFQKGDIAEGYSVSREKKESFPLTVTSAQKNPTAFYLCASSIGGRNTEVFFGQGTRLTVV.

Here the CDR3 DNA reads TGTGCCAGCAGTTACGATTGGAGTGCCCCAAATCAGCCCCAGCATTTT. Translated: CASSYDWSAPNQPQHF. This sequence joins TRBV6-6 and TRBJ1-5; D gene ambiguous. The CDR3 contains 16 residues. V was pared by 2 bases and J by 4 bases, with 15 bases between. Germline loops: CDR1 MNHNY, CDR2 SVGAGI (reference sequence).

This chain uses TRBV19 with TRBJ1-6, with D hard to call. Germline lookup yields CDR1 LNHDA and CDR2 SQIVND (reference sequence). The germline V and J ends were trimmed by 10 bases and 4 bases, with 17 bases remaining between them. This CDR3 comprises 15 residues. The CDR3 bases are TGTGCCACTAGAGTCAAAGAGGATTATAATTCACCCCTCCACTTT. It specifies CATRVKEDYNSPLHF.